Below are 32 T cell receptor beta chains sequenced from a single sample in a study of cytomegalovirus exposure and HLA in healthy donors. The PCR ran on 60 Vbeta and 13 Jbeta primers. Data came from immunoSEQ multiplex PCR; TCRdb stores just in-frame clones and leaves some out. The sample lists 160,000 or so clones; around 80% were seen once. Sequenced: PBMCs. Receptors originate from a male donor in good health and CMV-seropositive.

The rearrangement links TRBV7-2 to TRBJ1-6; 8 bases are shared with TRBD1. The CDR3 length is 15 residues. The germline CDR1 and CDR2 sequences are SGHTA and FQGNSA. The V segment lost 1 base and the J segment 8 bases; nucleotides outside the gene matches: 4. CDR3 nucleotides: TGTGCCAGCAGCTTAGGGACAGGGCGGCATTCACCCCTCCACTTT. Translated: CASSLGTGRHSPLHF.

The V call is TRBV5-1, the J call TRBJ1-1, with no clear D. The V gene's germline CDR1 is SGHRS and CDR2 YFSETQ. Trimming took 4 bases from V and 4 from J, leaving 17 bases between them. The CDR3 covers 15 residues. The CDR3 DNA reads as TGCGCCAGCAGCCACACTGCCGGGGTAAGCACTGAAGCTTTCTTT. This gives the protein CASSHTAGVSTEAFF. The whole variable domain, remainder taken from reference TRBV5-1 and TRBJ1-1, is KAGVTQTPRYLIKTRGQQVTLSCSPISGHRSVSWYQQTPGQGLQFLFEYFSETQRNKGNFPGRFSGRQFSNSRSEMNVSTLELGDSALYLCASSHTAGVSTEAFFGQGTRLTVV.

The CDR3 sequence is CASSPIAGEGDTQYF. The CDR3 nucleotides read TGTGCCAGCTCACCCATAGCGGGGGAGGGAGATACGCAGTATTTT. J is TRBJ2-3 and V is TRBV18, with 9 bases that match TRBD2. V gave up 3 bases and J gave up 5 bases; unmatched junction bases: 6. This CDR3 comprises 15 residues. CDR1 KGHSH and CDR2 LQKENI come from the germline V gene. Complete variable domain (other parts from reference TRBV18 and TRBJ2-3): NAGVMQNPRHLVRRRGQEARLRCSPMKGHSHVYWYRQLPEEGLKFMVYLQKENIIDESGMPKERFSAEFPKEGPSILRIQQVVRGDSAAYFCASSPIAGEGDTQYFGPGTRLTVL.

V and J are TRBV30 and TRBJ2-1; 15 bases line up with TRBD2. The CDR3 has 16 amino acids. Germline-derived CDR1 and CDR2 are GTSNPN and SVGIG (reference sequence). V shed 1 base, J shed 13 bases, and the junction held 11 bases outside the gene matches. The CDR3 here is CAWSAGTSGGKRQQFF. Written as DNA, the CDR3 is TGTGCCTGGAGTGCGGGGACTAGCGGGGGGAAGCGTCAACAGTTCTTC.

This CDR3 reads CASSVISYNEQFF. CDR3 sequence (DNA): TGTGCCAGCAGCGTAATCAGTTACAATGAGCAGTTCTTC. The chain is built from TRBV5-4 and TRBJ2-1, with D uncertain. Germline CDR1 reads SGHNT; CDR2 reads YYREEE (reference sequence). Trimming removed 4 bases at V and 4 bases at J, with 9 bases between. The CDR3 covers 13 residues.

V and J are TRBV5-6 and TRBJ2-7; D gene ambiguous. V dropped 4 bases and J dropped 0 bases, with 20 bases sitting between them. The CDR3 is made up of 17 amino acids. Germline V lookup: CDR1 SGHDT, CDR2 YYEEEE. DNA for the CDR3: TGTGCCAGCAGCCGATCCATCCGCGGTAGGAGCTCCTACGAGCAGTACTTC. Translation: CASSRSIRGRSSYEQYF.

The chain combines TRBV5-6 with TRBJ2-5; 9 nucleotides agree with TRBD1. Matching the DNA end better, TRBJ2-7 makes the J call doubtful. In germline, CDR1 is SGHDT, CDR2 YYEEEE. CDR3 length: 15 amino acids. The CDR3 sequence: CASTTVGQGLNEQYF. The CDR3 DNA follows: TGTGCCAGCACCACGGTGGGACAGGGATTAAACGAGCAGTACTTC.

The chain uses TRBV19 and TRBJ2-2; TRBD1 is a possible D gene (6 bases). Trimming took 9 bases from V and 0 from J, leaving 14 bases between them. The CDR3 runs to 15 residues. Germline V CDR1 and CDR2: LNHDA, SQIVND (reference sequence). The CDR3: CASELGQTNTGELFF. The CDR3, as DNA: TGTGCCAGCGAACTAGGACAGACGAACACCGGGGAGCTGTTTTTT.

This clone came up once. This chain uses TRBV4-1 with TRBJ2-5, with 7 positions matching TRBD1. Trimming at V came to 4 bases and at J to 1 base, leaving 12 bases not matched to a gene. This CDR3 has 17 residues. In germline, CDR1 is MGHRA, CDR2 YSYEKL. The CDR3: CASSPREGQRAQETQYF. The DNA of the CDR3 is TGCGCCAGCAGCCCCCGCGAGGGACAGAGAGCCCAAGAGACCCAGTACTTC.

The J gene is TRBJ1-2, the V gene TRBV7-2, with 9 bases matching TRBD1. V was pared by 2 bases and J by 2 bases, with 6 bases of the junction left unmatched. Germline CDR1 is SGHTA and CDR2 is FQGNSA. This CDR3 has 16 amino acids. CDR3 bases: TGTGCCAGCAGCTTACCCCCTGGACAGGGGAACTATGGCTACACCTTC. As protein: CASSLPPGQGNYGYTF.

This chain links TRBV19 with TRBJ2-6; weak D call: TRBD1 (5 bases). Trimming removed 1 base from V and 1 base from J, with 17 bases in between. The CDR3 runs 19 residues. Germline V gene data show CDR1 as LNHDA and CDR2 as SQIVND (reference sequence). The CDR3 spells CASSIVGARVGSGANVLTF. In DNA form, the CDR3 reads TGTGCCAGTAGTATAGTAGGGGCCAGGGTTGGGTCTGGGGCCAACGTCCTGACTTTC.

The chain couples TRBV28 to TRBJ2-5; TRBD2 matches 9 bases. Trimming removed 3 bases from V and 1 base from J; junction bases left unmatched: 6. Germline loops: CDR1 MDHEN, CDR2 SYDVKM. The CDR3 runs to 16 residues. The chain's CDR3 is CASSFPLAGIQETQYF. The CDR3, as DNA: TGTGCCAGCAGTTTCCCGCTAGCGGGAATCCAAGAGACCCAGTACTTC.

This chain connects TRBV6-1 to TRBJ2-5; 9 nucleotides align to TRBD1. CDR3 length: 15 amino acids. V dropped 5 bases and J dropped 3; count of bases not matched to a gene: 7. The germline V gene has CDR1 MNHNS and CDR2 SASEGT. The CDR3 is CASSQLTGGEETQYF. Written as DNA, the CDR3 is TGTGCCAGCAGTCAATTGACAGGGGGAGAAGAGACCCAGTACTTC.

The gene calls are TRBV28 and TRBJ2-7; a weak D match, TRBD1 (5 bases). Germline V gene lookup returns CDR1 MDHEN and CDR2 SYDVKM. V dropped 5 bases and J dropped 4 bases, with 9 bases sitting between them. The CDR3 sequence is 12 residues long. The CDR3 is CASSLTGYEQYF. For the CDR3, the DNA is TGTGCCAGCAGTCTTACAGGTTACGAGCAGTACTTC.

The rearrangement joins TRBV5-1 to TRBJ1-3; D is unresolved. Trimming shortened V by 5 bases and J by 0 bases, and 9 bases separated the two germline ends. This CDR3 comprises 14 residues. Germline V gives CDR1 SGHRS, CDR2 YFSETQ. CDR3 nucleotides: TGCGCCAGCAGGAGCGGCCTCTCTGGAAACACCATATATTTT. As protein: CASRSGLSGNTIYF.

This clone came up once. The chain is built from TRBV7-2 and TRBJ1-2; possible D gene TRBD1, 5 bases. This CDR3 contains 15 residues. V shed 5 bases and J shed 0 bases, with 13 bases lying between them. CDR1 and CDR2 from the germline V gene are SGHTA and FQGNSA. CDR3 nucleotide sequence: TGTGCCAGCAGCCTGAGAGTGACAGCTAACTATGGCTACACCTTC. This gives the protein CASSLRVTANYGYTF.

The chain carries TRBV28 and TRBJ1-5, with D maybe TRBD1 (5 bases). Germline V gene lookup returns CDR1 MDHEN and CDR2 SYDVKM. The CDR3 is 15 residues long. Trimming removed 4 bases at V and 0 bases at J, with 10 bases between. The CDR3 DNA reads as TGTGCCAGCAGTTCGACAGTAAATAGCAATCAGCCCCAGCATTTT. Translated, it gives CASSSTVNSNQPQHF.

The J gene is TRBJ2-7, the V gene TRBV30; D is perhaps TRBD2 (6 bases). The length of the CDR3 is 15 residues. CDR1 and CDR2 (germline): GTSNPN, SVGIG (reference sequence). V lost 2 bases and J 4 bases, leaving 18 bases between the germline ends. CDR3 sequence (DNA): TGTGCCTGGAGTCAGGGTGATAGCGGAAGTTACGAGCAGTACTTC. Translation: CAWSQGDSGSYEQYF.

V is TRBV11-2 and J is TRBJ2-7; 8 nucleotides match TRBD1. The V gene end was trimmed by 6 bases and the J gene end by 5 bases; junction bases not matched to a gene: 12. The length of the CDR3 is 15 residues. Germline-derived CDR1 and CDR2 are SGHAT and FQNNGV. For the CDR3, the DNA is TGTGCCAGCAGTCCGGTCAGGGGGCGATGGAACGAGCAGTACTTC. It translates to CASSPVRGRWNEQYF.

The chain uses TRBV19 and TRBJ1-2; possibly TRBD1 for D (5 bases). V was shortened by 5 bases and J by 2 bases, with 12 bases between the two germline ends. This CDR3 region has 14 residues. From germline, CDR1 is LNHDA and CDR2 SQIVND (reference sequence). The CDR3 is CASSLQTANYGYTF. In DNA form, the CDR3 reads TGTGCCAGTAGTCTCCAGACAGCCAACTATGGCTACACCTTC.

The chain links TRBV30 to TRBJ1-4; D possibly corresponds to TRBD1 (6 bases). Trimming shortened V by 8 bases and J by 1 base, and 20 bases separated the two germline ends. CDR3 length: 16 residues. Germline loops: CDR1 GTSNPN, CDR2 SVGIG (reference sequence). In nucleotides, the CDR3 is TGTGCCCGGAAGGGGGACACGGGCTTAACTAATGAAAAACTGTTTTTT. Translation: CARKGDTGLTNEKLFF. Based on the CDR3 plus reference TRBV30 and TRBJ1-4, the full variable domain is SQTIHQWPATLVQPVGSPLSLECTVEGTSNPNLYWYRQAAGRGLQLLFYSVGIGQISSEVPQNLSASRPQDRQFILSSKKLLLSDSGFYLCARKGDTGLTNEKLFFGSGTQLSVL.

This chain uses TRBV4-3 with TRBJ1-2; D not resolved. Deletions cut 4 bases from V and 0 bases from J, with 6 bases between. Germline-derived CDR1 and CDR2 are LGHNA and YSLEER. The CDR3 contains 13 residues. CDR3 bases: TGCGCCAGCAGCCCCGGGGCTAACTATGGCTACACCTTC. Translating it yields CASSPGANYGYTF.

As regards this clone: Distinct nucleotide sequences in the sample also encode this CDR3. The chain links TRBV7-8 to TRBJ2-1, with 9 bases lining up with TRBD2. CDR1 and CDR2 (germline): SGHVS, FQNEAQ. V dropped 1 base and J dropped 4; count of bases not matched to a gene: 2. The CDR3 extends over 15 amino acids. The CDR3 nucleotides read TGTGCCAGCAGCTTAGGCCTAGCGGGATACAATGAGCAGTTCTTC. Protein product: CASSLGLAGYNEQFF.

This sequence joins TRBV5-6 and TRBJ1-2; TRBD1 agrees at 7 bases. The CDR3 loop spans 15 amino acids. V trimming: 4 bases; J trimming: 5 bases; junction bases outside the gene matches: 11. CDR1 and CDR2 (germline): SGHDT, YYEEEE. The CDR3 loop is CASSRPGTDLYGYTF. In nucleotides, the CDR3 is TGTGCCAGCAGCCGCCCCGGGACAGATCTTTATGGCTACACCTTC.

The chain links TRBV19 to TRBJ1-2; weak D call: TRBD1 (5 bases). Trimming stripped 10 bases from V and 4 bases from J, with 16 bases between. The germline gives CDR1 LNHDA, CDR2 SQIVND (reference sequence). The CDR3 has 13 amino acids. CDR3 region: CATRGGASYGYTF. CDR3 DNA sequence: TGTGCCACCCGAGGTGGGGCTTCCTATGGCTACACCTTC. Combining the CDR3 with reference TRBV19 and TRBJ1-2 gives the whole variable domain DGGITQSPKYLFRKEGQNVTLSCEQNLNHDAMYWYRQDPGQGLRLIYYSQIVNDFQKGDIAEGYSVSREKKESFPLTVTSAQKNPTAFYLCATRGGASYGYTFGSGTRLTVV.

The CDR3 here is CASSLATVPGELFF. In DNA form, the CDR3 reads TGTGCCAGCAGCTTAGCGACAGTTCCCGGGGAGCTGTTTTTT. This sequence joins TRBV7-2 and TRBJ2-2, with a weak D call TRBD1 (5 bases). Germline V gene lookup returns CDR1 SGHTA and CDR2 FQGNSA. This CDR3 spans 14 amino acids. V was shortened by 0 bases and J by 6 bases, with 8 bases between the two germline ends. Full variable domain (missing parts from reference TRBV7-2 and TRBJ2-2): GAGVSQSPSNKVTEKGKDVELRCDPISGHTALYWYRQSLGQGLEFLIYFQGNSAPDKSGLPSDRFSAERTGGSVSTLTIQRTQQEDSAVYLCASSLATVPGELFFGEGSRLTVL.

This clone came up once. CDR3 in amino acids: CASLGQAHANYGYTF. CDR3 nucleotides: TGTGCCAGCCTTGGGCAGGCCCATGCTAACTATGGCTACACCTTC. The genes are TRBV2 and TRBJ1-2, with unresolved D. Germline V gene data show CDR1 as SNHLY and CDR2 as FYNNEI. Deletions cut 8 bases from V and 0 bases from J, with 16 bases between. The CDR3 consists of 15 residues.

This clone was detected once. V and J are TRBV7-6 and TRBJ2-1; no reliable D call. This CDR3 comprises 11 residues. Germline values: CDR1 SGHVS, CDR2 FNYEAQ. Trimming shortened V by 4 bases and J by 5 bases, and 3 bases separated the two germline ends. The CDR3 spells CASSSNNEQFF. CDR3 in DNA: TGTGCCAGCAGCTCAAACAATGAGCAGTTCTTC. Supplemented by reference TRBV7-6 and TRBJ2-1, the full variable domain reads GAGVSQSPRYKVTKRGQDVALRCDPISGHVSLYWYRQALGQGPEFLTYFNYEAQQDKSGLPNDRFSAERPEGSISTLTIQRTEQRDSAMYRCASSSNNEQFFGPGTRLTVL.

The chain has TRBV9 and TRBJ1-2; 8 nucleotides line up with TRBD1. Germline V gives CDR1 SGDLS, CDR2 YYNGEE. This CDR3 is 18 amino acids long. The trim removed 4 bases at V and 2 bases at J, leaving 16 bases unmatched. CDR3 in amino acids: CASSSHLPTGDLNYGYTF. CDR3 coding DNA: TGTGCCAGCAGCTCCCACCTACCGACAGGGGATCTGAACTATGGCTACACCTTC.

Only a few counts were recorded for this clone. The CDR3 coding sequence is TGTGCCAGCAGGAGAGACAGGTGGGATGGCTACACCTTC. It is translated as CASRRDRWDGYTF. This chain uses TRBV28 with TRBJ1-2, with TRBD1 as a possible D gene (6 bases). The CDR3 contains 13 residues. From germline, CDR1 is MDHEN and CDR2 SYDVKM. V was cut by 6 bases and J by 6 bases, with 14 bases left in between.

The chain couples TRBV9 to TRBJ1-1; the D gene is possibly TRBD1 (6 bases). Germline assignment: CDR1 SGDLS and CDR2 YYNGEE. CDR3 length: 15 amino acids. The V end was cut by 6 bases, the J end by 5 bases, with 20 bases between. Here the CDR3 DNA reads TGTGCCAGCACCCTTGGGAGCAGGGGAAAAACTGAAGCTTTCTTT. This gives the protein CASTLGSRGKTEAFF.

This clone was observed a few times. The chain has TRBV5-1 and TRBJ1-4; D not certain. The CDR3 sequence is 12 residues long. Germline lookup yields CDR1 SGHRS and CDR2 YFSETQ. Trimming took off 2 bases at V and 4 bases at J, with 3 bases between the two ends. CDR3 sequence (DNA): TGCGCCAGCAGCTTCAATAATGAAAAACTGTTTTTT. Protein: CASSFNNEKLFF.